This T cell receptor (beta chain) was identified in a study of T-cell memory formation after mild COVID-19 (dated by TCRdb to the early 2020s). With regard to the full study: Most TCR sequence clusters were specific to one of the two donors. The cohort comprised two young, previously healthy adult volunteers, one female and one male. Longitudinal TCRalpha and TCRbeta repertoire sequencing tracked T-cell clones expanding and contracting after mild COVID-19 in a couple of donors. Study-wide conclusions, independent of this receptor: SARS-CoV-2 specificity of the second-wave clones peaking on day 37 was not confirmed. Some responding clones were found in pre-infection memory, which suggests that pre-existing cross-reactive memory T cells took part in the SARS-CoV-2 response. The study covered only a couple of mild cases, and larger cohorts including severe cases with pre-infection samples were considered necessary. Balanced CD4/CD8 phenotypes were observed for clones contracting from day 15 to 85, whereas a bias towards CD4+ was observed for a second wave of clones expanding from day 15 to 37. Contracting CD4+ clones were located mainly in the CM and EM memory subsets, whereas CD8+ clones were found to be enriched in EMRA.

PBMCs were isolated by Ficoll-Paque density gradient centrifugation. This clonotype was seen ten or more times. This receptor's antigen is unknown. It is unclear where the CDR3 begins or ends on the DNA, so no DNA is shown, and the CDR3 is as TCRdb lists it. CDR1 and CDR2 were assigned from the germline V gene (reference sequence) as DFQATT and SNEGSKA. Including cysteine and phenylalanine, the CDR3 has 15 amino acids. The sequencer listed for this sample is Illumina NovaSeq 6000. TCRalpha and TCRbeta cDNA libraries were built by 5'RACE with constant-segment primers, adding sample barcodes and unique molecular identifiers. RNA was extracted from every sample with Trizol reagent. Amplification of the libraries took two PCR steps, and the second step added a second sample barcode plus Illumina TruSeq adapters. Sequencing of the libraries was done on an Illumina NovaSeq, producing 2 x 150 bp paired-end reads. Per the original workflow: Demultiplexing of reads and collapsing into UMI-guided consensus sequences were performed with migec v1.2.7. Using mixcr v2.1.11, UMI consensuses were aligned to TRA and TRB V and J templates and then assembled into clonotypes. A clonotype was counted as expanded or contracted only if both edgeR and NoisET called the change significant, with noise models trained on biological replicates. edgeR calls used a false discovery rate-adjusted p below 0.01 and a log2 fold-change threshold of 1. As an exploratory analysis of dynamics, PCA with hierarchical clustering was applied to max-normalized trajectories of the 1000 most abundant clonotypes. Each responding clone was given a CD4 or CD8 phenotype based on the CD4+ and CD8+ repertoires, which had been sequenced separately. TCRdb redid the processing of the public reads, applying fastp at Q25 and MiXCR, and retained in-frame beta chains. Rows merge per CDR3 protein into single entries with the most common DNA and genes. The authors' filters were not applied to this entry. The sample table contains roughly 28,000 distinct CDR3 sequences; only one count was recorded for approximately 12% of them. The top ten clones comprise 12% to 15% of the sample.

The sequence came from an adult woman who had mild COVID-19 (a few samples of this study predate the infection). The sample titles of this study are shuffled in the database, so cell type and time point are left out; the donor was told from shared clones. The rearranged segments are TRBV20-1 and TRBJ2-2; the listed D gene, TRBD2, was not tested against the DNA. Sequences were obtained from PBMCs or a T cell subset sorted from them (not recorded which). The CDR3 region reads CSASIGRDTGELFFF.